This entry lists 5 T cell receptor beta chains sequenced from one sample in a study of blood T cell repertoires in COVID-19. TCRdb's table, derived via immunoSEQ multiplex PCR, lists solely in-frame clones and lacks some. The table lists roughly 180,000 clones, roughly 80% of them singletons, with about 11% in the top ten. Sequencing was done on a sample of PBMCs or T cells enriched from blood (not recorded which). Receptors originate from a man aged 35-49 years who had recovered from COVID-19.

The genes are TRBV7-6 and TRBJ1-5; 8 bases map to TRBD1. The germline V gene has CDR1 SGHVS and CDR2 FNYEAQ. Trimming removed 1 base from V and 5 bases from J; junction bases left unmatched: 4. The CDR3 loop spans 15 amino acids. CDR3 sequence (DNA): TGTGCCAGCAGCTTAGGTCCAGGGGGCTATCAGCCCCAGCATTTT. Translating it yields CASSLGPGGYQPQHF.

The V gene is TRBV18, the J gene TRBJ2-3, with D unclear. The germline V gene encodes CDR1 KGHSH and CDR2 LQKENI. Trimming removed 1 base at V and 6 bases at J, with 14 bases between. The CDR3 covers 15 residues. The chain's CDR3 is CASSPLRLRMDTQYF. In DNA, the CDR3 is TGTGCCAGCTCACCACTCCGCCTAAGAATGGATACGCAGTATTTT.

The genes are TRBV10-3 and TRBJ2-1; D may be TRBD2 (5 bases). V was trimmed by 0 bases and J by 5 bases, leaving 17 bases between them. CDR3 length: 17 residues. The germline V gene encodes CDR1 ENHRY and CDR2 SYGVKD. The CDR3 nucleotides read TGTGCCATCAGTGAGTCGGTATACGGGGTGACCCACAATGAGCAGTTCTTC. This gives the protein CAISESVYGVTHNEQFF.

The CDR3, as DNA: TGTGCCAGCAGTGTACAGGGTGCGTACACTGAAGCTTTCTTT. It specifies CASSVQGAYTEAFF. The chain links TRBV25-1 to TRBJ1-1; tentatively, D is TRBD1 (6 bases). Trimming stripped 4 bases from V and 3 bases from J, with 12 bases between. This CDR3 comprises 14 residues. Germline-derived CDR1 and CDR2 are MGHDK and SYGVNS.

The chain combines TRBV28 with TRBJ2-2; TRBD2 might be the D (6 bases). V lost 5 bases and J 6 bases, leaving 10 bases between the germline ends. The CDR3 length is 13 residues. CDR1 and CDR2 from the germline V gene are MDHEN and SYDVKM. The CDR3: CASSGGTPGELFF. The CDR3 nucleotides read TGTGCCAGCAGTGGCGGGACCCCCGGGGAGCTGTTTTTT. Combining the CDR3 with reference TRBV28 and TRBJ2-2 gives the whole variable domain DVKVTQSSRYLVKRTGEKVFLECVQDMDHENMFWYRQDPGLGLRLIYFSYDVKMKEKGDIPEGYSVSREKKERFSLILESASTNQTSMYLCASSGGTPGELFFGEGSRLTVL.